This T cell receptor (beta chain) appears in the sequencing data of a study of post-analysis software for immune sequencing data. Study-level information: Relapsing-remitting, secondary progressive and progressive-relapsing forms made up the multiple sclerosis disease courses. Study-wide results and limits: Batch-matched samples strongly co-clustered by F measure. Controls showed lower frequencies than patients for several TRBV segments, and TRBV5-6, TRBV5-1 and TRBV20-1 were among these. Compared against controls, patients with multiple sclerosis displayed significantly lower normalized Chao1 diversity.

Germline trimming cut 5 bases from V and 3 bases from J; bases unmatched to any gene: 3. This CDR3 is 13 amino acids long. This clonotype was counted between two and nine times. What it recognizes is unknown. Prepared libraries of TCR beta cDNA carried unique molecular identifiers. Out of roughly 1 to 10 million T cells, a few hundred thousand cDNA molecules were generated. TCRdb independently ran MiXCR on the PCR reads; one entry per CDR3 protein. The sample yields approximately 570,000 distinct CDR3 sequences, 44% seen once. Material for sequencing was blood. This chain joins TRBV12-3 or TRBV12-4 and TRBJ2-7, with 8 bases matching TRBD2. The TCR comes from a girl under 18 with multiple sclerosis. CDR3 sequence reads: CASSPGLGYEQYF. CDR3 DNA: TGTGCCAGCAGTCCGGGACTAGGCTACGAGCAGTACTTC.